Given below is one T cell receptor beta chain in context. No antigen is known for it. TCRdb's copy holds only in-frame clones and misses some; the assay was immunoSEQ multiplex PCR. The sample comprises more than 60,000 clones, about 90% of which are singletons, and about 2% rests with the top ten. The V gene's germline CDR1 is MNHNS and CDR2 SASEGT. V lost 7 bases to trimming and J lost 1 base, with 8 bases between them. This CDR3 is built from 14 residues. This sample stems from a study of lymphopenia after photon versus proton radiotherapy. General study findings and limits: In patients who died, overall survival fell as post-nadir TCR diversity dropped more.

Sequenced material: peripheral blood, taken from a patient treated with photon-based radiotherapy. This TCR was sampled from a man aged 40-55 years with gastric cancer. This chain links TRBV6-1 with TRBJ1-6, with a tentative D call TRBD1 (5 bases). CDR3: CASTQGSYNSPLHF. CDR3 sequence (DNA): TGTGCCAGCACCCAGGGATCCTATAATTCACCCCTCCACTTT.